Given below is one TCR beta chain in context. This clonotype has more than one count but fewer than ten. No antigen is known for it. The input lacks base qualities; no much larger clone sits a single base away. Interpreted using the paper, the treatment or condition label stands for: in vitro stimulation with specific CMV peptide epitopes to enrich CMV-specific T cells. The data originate from a study of T cell repertoires in cytomegalovirus infection (dated by TCRdb to the late 2010s). The study in broad terms: Alongside well-studied HLA-B-restricted epitopes, the peptide stimulations were aimed at recently identified HLA-C-restricted CMV epitopes, whose presentation resists viral immunomodulation. Because public TCR beta signatures pointed to carriage of CMV infection together with the matching HLA type, the HLA type of each donor mattered for the analysis. Summary of the overall study and its limitations: In both this cohort and an independent approximately 370-donor cohort, the cumulative frequency of public TCR beta family members distinguished carriers of CMV infection plus the relevant HLA type. The ex vivo response was dominated by HLA-C-restricted CMV-specific TCR beta clonotypes, and the single most frequent clonotype in two of eight donors was supplied by these HLA-C-restricted clonotypes.

Sequencer: Illumina HiSeq 1500. TCRdb redid the processing of the public reads, applying fastp at Q25 and MiXCR, and retained in-frame beta chains. Rows matching on CDR3 protein sequence are summarized as one entry with the most common DNA and genes. Present in this sample are 600,000 to 700,000 distinct CDR3 sequences, around a third of which were seen just once. The top ten clonotypes cover about 18% of the sample. There are 12 amino acids in the CDR3, from cysteine to phenylalanine inclusive. Left in the record is the CDR3 DNA by itself, 36 bases read in frame from the first base. V and J are truncated by 4 bases and 9 bases respectively, leaving an intervening sequence of 7 bases.

The receptor comes from a human donor in good health (CMV status not recorded). Some clones in this sample may be carry-over from other donors' samples. The sequencing here drew on cultured PBMCs, taken from culture after CMV antigen stimulation. Here the chain combines TRBV12-3 or TRBV12-4 and TRBJ1-6, with no confidently assigned D gene. The CDR3 region: CASSYGISPLHF. The nucleotide sequence is given as TGTGCCAGCAGTTACGGGATTTCACCCCTCCACTTT.